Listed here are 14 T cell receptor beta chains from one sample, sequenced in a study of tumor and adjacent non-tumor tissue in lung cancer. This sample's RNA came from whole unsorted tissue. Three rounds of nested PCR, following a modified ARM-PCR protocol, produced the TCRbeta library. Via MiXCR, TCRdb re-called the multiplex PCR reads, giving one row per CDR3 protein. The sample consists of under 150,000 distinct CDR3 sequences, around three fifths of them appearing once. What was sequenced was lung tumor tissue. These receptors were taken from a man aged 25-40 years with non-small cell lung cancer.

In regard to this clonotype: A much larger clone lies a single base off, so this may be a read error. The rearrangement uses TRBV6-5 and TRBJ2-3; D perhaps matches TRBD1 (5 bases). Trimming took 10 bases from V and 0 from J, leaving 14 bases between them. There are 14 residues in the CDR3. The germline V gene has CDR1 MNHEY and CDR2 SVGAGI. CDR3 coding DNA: TGTGCCACCACAGGACGAAGTAGCACAGATACGCAGTATTTT. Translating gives CATTGRSSTDTQYF.

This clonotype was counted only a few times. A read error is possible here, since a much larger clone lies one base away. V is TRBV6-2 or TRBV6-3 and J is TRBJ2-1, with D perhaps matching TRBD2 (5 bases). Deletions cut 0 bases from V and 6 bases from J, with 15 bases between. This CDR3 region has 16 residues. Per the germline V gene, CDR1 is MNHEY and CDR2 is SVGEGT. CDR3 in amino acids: CASSYSIPDSSNEQFF. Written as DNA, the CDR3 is TGTGCCAGCAGTTACTCGATCCCGGACTCCAGCAATGAGCAGTTCTTC.

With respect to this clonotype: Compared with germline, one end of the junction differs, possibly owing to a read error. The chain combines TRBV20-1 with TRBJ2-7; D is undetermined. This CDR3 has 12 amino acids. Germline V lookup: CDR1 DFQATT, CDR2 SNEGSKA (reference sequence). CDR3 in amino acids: CNASIIPYEQYF. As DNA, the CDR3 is TGCAATGCTTCGATCATACCCTACGAGCAGTACTTC.

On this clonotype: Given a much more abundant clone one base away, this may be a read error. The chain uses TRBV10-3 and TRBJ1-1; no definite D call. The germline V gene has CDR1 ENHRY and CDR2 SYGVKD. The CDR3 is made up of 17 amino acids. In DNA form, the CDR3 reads TGTGTCATCAGTCTTATTCCGAAGAAAGGCCAAATCGCTGAAGCTTTCTTT. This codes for CVISLIPKKGQIAEAFF.

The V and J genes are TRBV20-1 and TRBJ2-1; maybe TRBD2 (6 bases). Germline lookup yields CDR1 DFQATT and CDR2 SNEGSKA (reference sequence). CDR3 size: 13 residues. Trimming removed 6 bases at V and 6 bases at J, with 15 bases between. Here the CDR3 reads CSAGPGEANEQFF. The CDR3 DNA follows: TGCAGTGCGGGACCGGGGGAGGCCAATGAGCAGTTCTTC.

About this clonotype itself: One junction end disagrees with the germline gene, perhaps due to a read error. CDR3 sequence (DNA): TGTGCCATCAGTGATTTGGACTTTGAGACCCAGTACTTC. Amino acids: CAISDLDFETQYF. This sequence joins TRBV24-1 and TRBJ2-5; the D gene is possibly TRBD2 (5 bases). The CDR3 extends over 13 amino acids. Germline-derived CDR1 and CDR2 are KGHDR and SFDVKD.

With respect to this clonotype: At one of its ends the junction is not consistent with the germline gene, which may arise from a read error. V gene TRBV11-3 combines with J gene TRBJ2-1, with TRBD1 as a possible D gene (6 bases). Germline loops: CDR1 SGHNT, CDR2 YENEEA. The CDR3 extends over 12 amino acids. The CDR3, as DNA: TGTGTCAGCATCACGGGACACGATGAGCAGTTCTTC. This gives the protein CVSITGHDEQFF.

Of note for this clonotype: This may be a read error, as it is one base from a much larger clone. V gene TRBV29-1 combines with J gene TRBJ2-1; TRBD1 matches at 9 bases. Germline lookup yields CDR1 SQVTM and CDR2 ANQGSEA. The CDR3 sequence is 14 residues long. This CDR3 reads CSAEGDRGYDEQFF. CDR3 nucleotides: TGCAGCGCTGAAGGCGACAGGGGGTACGATGAGCAGTTCTTC.

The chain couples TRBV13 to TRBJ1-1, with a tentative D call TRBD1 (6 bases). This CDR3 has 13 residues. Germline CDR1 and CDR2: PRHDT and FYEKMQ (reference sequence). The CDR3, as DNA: TGTGTCAGTAGCTCGCTCGACAGGAGGAGGGCTTTCTTT. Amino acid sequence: CVSSSLDRRRAFF. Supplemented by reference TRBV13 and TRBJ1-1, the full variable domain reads AAGVIQSPRHLIKEKRETATLKCYPIPRHDTVYWYQQGPGQDPQFLISFYEKMQSDKGSIPDRFSAQQFSDYHSELNMSSLELGDSALYFCVSSSLDRRRAFFGQGTRLTVV.

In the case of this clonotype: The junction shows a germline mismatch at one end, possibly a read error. The CDR3 reads CACSPTPGNEQFF. The CDR3 DNA sequence: TGTGCCTGCAGTCCTACACCTGGCAATGAGCAGTTCTTC. V and J are TRBV11-3 and TRBJ2-1; D remains unclear. CDR3 size: 13 residues. Germline lookup yields CDR1 SGHNT and CDR2 YENEEA.

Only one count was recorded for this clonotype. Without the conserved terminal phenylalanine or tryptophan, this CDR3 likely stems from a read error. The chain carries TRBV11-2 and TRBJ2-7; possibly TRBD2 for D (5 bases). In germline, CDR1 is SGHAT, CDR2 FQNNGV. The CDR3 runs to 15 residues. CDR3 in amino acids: CAISPRRLAGYEQYI. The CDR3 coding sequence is TGTGCCATCAGCCCCCGACGGCTAGCTGGCTACGAGCAGTACATC.

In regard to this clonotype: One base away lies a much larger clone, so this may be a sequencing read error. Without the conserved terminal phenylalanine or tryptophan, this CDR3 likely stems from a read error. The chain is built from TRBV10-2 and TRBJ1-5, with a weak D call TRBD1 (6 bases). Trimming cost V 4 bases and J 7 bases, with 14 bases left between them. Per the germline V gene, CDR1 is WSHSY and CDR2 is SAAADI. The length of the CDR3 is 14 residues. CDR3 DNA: TGCGCCAGCAGTGGTGGGGGAGGGGGGCAGCCCCAGCATCTT. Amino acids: CASSGGGGGQPQHL.

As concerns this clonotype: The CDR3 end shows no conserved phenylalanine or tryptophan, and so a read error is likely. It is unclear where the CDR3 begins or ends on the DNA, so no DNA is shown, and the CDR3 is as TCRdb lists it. This CDR3 reads CSATDRGYEHYI. The chain links TRBV20-1 to TRBJ2-7; no check of the table's D call, TRBD1, against the DNA was made. The length of the CDR3 is 12 amino acids, counting both ends. Germline V lookup: CDR1 DFQATT, CDR2 SNEGSKA (reference sequence).

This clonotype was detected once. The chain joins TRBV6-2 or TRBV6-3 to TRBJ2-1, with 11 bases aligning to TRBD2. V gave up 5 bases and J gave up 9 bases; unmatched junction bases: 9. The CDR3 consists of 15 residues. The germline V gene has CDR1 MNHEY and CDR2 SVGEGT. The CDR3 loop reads CASSHASGGMSEQFF. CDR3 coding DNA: TGTGCCAGCAGTCATGCTAGCGGGGGGATGAGTGAGCAGTTCTTC.